Listed here are 18 T cell receptor beta chains from one sample, sequenced in a study of cytomegalovirus exposure and HLA in healthy donors. Profiled with immunoSEQ multiplex PCR; TCRdb holds only in-frame clones, not every one. The sample has around 130,000 clones, roughly 86% seen once. The specimen was PBMCs. Every receptor here comes from a man aged 30 to 39 in good health and CMV-seronegative.

This rearrangement joins TRBV7-9 to TRBJ1-1, with a possible D match to TRBD1 (5 bases). V dropped 2 bases and J dropped 0 bases, with 7 bases sitting between them. The CDR3 is 14 residues long. CDR1 and CDR2 from the germline V gene are SEHNR and FQNEAQ (reference sequence). For the CDR3, the DNA is TGTGCCAGCAGCTTACGACAGCTGAACACTGAAGCTTTCTTT. This sequence encodes CASSLRQLNTEAFF.

This chain uses TRBV6-5 with TRBJ2-1, with 10 bases matching TRBD2. The trim removed 6 bases at V and 6 bases at J, leaving 8 bases unmatched. The CDR3 runs 15 residues. CDR1 and CDR2 (germline): MNHEY, SVGAGI. The CDR3 loop is CASRPSSGGGNEQFF. Here the CDR3 DNA reads TGTGCCAGCAGACCTTCTAGCGGGGGTGGCAATGAGCAGTTCTTC.

The count of this clone is one. The chain carries TRBV6-5 and TRBJ2-7; the D is unclear. The V end was cut by 6 bases, the J end by 2 bases, with 14 bases between. CDR1 is MNHEY, CDR2 SVGAGI, per germline. The CDR3 loop spans 14 amino acids. The CDR3 DNA reads TGTGCCAGCAGCCCGACACTTTTACCCTACGAGCAGTACTTC. Translated, it gives CASSPTLLPYEQYF.

The chain is built from TRBV7-2 and TRBJ2-1; no firm D call. This CDR3 is built from 13 residues. The V and J ends lost 5 bases and 4 bases respectively, with 9 bases between them. Germline values: CDR1 SGHTA, CDR2 FQGNSA. The CDR3 DNA follows: TGTGCCAGCAGCCCAAACATGTACAATGAGCAGTTCTTC. Translating it yields CASSPNMYNEQFF.

This rearrangement joins TRBV19 to TRBJ2-7; 10 bases align to TRBD2. Germline-derived CDR1 and CDR2 are LNHDA and SQIVND (reference sequence). Trimming cost V 2 bases and J 6 bases; bases outside gene matches: 7. This CDR3 has 15 amino acids. CDR3 in amino acids: CASSIRRLAGAEQYF. The CDR3 DNA reads TGTGCCAGTAGTATACGAAGGCTAGCGGGGGCCGAGCAGTACTTC.

The chain carries TRBV28 and TRBJ2-5; 9 bases agree with TRBD1. Looked up from germline, CDR1 is MDHEN and CDR2 is SYDVKM. The CDR3 covers 17 residues. Trimming removed 2 bases from V and 4 bases from J; junction bases left unmatched: 11. This chain's CDR3 is CASSLPGQGTVGETQYF. In DNA, the CDR3 is TGTGCCAGCAGTTTACCAGGACAGGGGACAGTGGGAGAGACCCAGTACTTC.

The V call is TRBV7-9, the J call TRBJ1-2; 7 bases match TRBD1. Germline values: CDR1 SEHNR, CDR2 FQNEAQ (reference sequence). This CDR3 has 18 residues. Trimming cost V 5 bases and J 2 bases; bases outside gene matches: 17. CDR3 nucleotide sequence: TGTGCCAGCAGCACCACTTCCCCAACAGGGGCGCTGAACTATGGCTACACCTTC. Protein sequence: CASSTTSPTGALNYGYTF.

This sequence joins TRBV18 and TRBJ1-2; tentative D call: TRBD1 (5 bases). Between the trimmed V and J ends, which lost 3 bases and 4 bases, there was a span of 18 bases. Germline V gives CDR1 KGHSH, CDR2 LQKENI. The CDR3 runs to 16 residues. The CDR3 is CASSPTQGGNSYGYTF. For the CDR3, the DNA is TGTGCCAGCTCACCCACGCAGGGAGGGAATTCCTATGGCTACACCTTC.

V is TRBV7-9 and J is TRBJ2-1; no firm D call. V shed 2 bases and J shed 0 bases, with 8 bases lying between them. Germline CDR1 and CDR2: SEHNR and FQNEAQ (reference sequence). The CDR3 spans 15 residues. In nucleotides, the CDR3 is TGTGCCAGCAGCTTAAATCAGGACTCCTACAATGAGCAGTTCTTC. This gives the protein CASSLNQDSYNEQFF.

The chain uses TRBV6-5 and TRBJ2-7; TRBD2 is a possible D gene (6 bases). Germline values: CDR1 MNHEY, CDR2 SVGAGI. V was cut by 6 bases and J by 6 bases, with 15 bases left in between. This CDR3 is built from 13 residues. CDR3 in amino acids: CASRSGLIGEQYF. In DNA form, the CDR3 reads TGTGCCAGCAGGTCGGGACTCATTGGCGAGCAGTACTTC.

The genes are TRBV7-2 and TRBJ2-1, with 8 positions matching TRBD2. Germline lookup yields CDR1 SGHTA and CDR2 FQGNSA. The CDR3 runs to 14 residues. V shed 5 bases and J 4 bases; nucleotides not matched to a gene: 4. CDR3 bases: TGTGCCAGCAGCCAGCGGGGGCCTTACAATGAGCAGTTCTTC. Translating it yields CASSQRGPYNEQFF.

This chain uses TRBV5-1 with TRBJ1-4; a possible D gene is TRBD1 (6 bases). The CDR3 runs to 14 residues. Germline CDR1 reads SGHRS; CDR2 reads YFSETQ. V lost 1 base and J lost 4, with 8 bases in between. The CDR3 nucleotides read TGCGCCAGCAGCTTGCAGGGGATTAATGAAAAACTGTTTTTT. This codes for CASSLQGINEKLFF.

V is TRBV2 and J is TRBJ2-7; 7 bases fit TRBD1. The germline gives CDR1 SNHLY, CDR2 FYNNEI. The V gene end was trimmed by 4 bases and the J gene end by 2 bases; junction bases not matched to a gene: 5. The CDR3 consists of 14 residues. The CDR3 spells CASSGQGPTYEQYF. Here the CDR3 DNA reads TGTGCCAGCAGTGGACAGGGACCGACCTACGAGCAGTACTTC.

The chain recombines TRBV12-5 with TRBJ2-1; TRBD2 matches 10 bases. Trimming removed 0 bases from V and 0 bases from J; junction bases left unmatched: 5. The CDR3 runs 18 residues. Looked up from germline, CDR1 is LGHNT and CDR2 is FRNRAP. CDR3 sequence (DNA): TGTGCTAGTGGTTTGGTACCCTTAGCGGGGGGCTCCTACAATGAGCAGTTCTTC. Its protein is CASGLVPLAGGSYNEQFF. The full variable domain, its missing parts supplied by reference TRBV12-5 and TRBJ2-1, is DARVTQTPRHKVTEMGQEVTMRCQPILGHNTVFWYRQTMMQGLELLAYFRNRAPLDDSGMPKDRFSAEMPDATLATLKIQPSEPRDSAVYFCASGLVPLAGGSYNEQFFGPGTRLTVL.

The rearrangement joins TRBV14 to TRBJ2-7; a possible D gene is TRBD1 (5 bases). Germline lookup yields CDR1 SGHDN and CDR2 FVKESK. The V gene lost 4 bases and the J gene lost 2 bases, with 12 bases spanning the gap. This CDR3 contains 14 residues. The CDR3: CASSLTGIPYEQYF. Written as DNA, the CDR3 is TGTGCCAGCAGCCTCACAGGTATTCCCTACGAGCAGTACTTC.

The V call is TRBV5-1, the J call TRBJ2-5, with a tentative D call TRBD1 (6 bases). The J call may be mistaken, given a closer DNA end match to TRBJ2-7. This CDR3 is 13 amino acids long. The germline V gene encodes CDR1 SGHRS and CDR2 YFSETQ. CDR3 DNA: TGCGCCAGCAGCTCACAGGGCCTCTACGAGCAGTACTTC. The encoded protein is CASSSQGLYEQYF.

The chain has TRBV28 and TRBJ2-2; D might be TRBD1 (6 bases). Germline V CDR1 and CDR2: MDHEN, SYDVKM. The germline V and J ends were trimmed by 3 bases and 6 bases, with 17 bases remaining between them. CDR3 size: 16 residues. The CDR3 bases are TGTGCCAGCAGTTTTGCCCCAGGGGATCGGGCCGGGGAGCTGTTTTTT. The encoded protein is CASSFAPGDRAGELFF.

The chain employs TRBV7-9 and TRBJ1-4; D not resolved. This CDR3 region has 13 residues. The germline V gene has CDR1 SEHNR and CDR2 FQNEAQ (reference sequence). The CDR3 bases are TGTGCACTCCGTCGTACCACTAATGAAAAACTGTTTTTT. It translates to CALRRTTNEKLFF.